The 22 T cell receptor beta chains presented below share a single source sample, sequenced in a study of identical twins. TCRdb called the 5' RACE reads again in MiXCR, with one record for every CDR3 protein. The sample lists roughly 250,000 distinct CDR3 sequences; around an eighth were seen once. The sample was memory (CD45RO+) T cells sorted from blood. These receptor sequences come from a woman aged 18-29 years in good health.

The rearrangement links TRBV24-1 to TRBJ1-2; D is undetermined. The CDR3 contains 13 residues. Trimming took 5 bases from V and 7 from J, leaving 13 bases between them. CDR1 and CDR2 from the germline V gene are KGHDR and SFDVKD. CDR3 residues: CATSGGPFFGYTF. CDR3 sequence (DNA): TGTGCCACCAGTGGCGGACCATTTTTTGGCTACACCTTC.

This clonotype was seen at least ten times. This chain joins TRBV5-1 and TRBJ2-5, with D hard to call. Trimming cost V 0 bases and J 7 bases, with 4 bases left between them. This CDR3 comprises 11 residues. Per germline, CDR1 SGHRS and CDR2 YFSETQ. The CDR3 protein is CASSLARTQYF. The CDR3, as DNA: TGCGCCAGCAGCTTGGCCAGGACCCAGTACTTC.

In this sample, this clonotype turned up many times. The chain carries TRBV27 and TRBJ2-1, with D hard to call. V was clipped by 6 bases and J by 0 bases, with 9 bases between them. CDR3 length equals 14 residues. From germline, CDR1 is MNHEY and CDR2 SMNVEV (reference sequence). DNA for the CDR3: TGTGCCAGCAGGCCGGTAAGCTCCTACAATGAGCAGTTCTTC. Its protein product is CASRPVSSYNEQFF.

In its sample, this clonotype was seen a few times. The chain uses TRBV4-3 and TRBJ2-3; no clear D gene. V lost 0 bases and J lost 2, with 9 bases in between. The length of the CDR3 is 15 residues. Germline-derived CDR1 and CDR2 are LGHNA and YSLEER. CDR3 protein: CASSQDWINTDTQYF. The CDR3, as DNA: TGCGCCAGCAGCCAAGATTGGATCAACACAGATACGCAGTATTTT.

The genes are TRBV20-1 and TRBJ1-5; a weak D match, TRBD1 (5 bases). Germline values: CDR1 DFQATT, CDR2 SNEGSKA (reference sequence). Trimming took 6 bases from V and 5 from J, leaving 11 bases between them. The CDR3 length is 12 residues. Written as DNA, the CDR3 is TGCAGTGCCTTGGGAGGGGATCAGCCCCAGCATTTT. This gives the protein CSALGGDQPQHF.

V usage is TRBV3-1 and J usage is TRBJ2-5, with D hard to call. The germline CDR1 and CDR2 sequences are LGHDT and YNNKEL (reference sequence). The CDR3 is made up of 14 amino acids. V was cut by 2 bases and J by 0 bases, with 7 bases left in between. Written as DNA, the CDR3 is TGTGCCAGCAGCCAATTTCAGTACCAAGAGACCCAGTACTTC. Its protein is CASSQFQYQETQYF.

This chain links TRBV6-2 or TRBV6-3 with TRBJ2-4; a possible D gene is TRBD1 (6 bases). Germline V lookup: CDR1 MNHEY, CDR2 SVGEGT. CDR3 length: 15 residues. Trimming took 7 bases from V and 8 from J, leaving 21 bases between them. The CDR3 bases are TGTGCCAGCACTCCCGAGAGGACAGTAGGGGACATTCAGTACTTC. Encoded protein: CASTPERTVGDIQYF.

The genes are TRBV6-5 and TRBJ1-2, with TRBD1 as a possible D gene (5 bases). CDR3 length: 15 residues. V lost 5 bases to trimming and J lost 8 bases, with 21 bases between them. Germline V gene sequence: CDR1 MNHEY, CDR2 SVGAGI. The chain's CDR3 is CASSTDSVKRGGYTF. The CDR3 DNA reads as TGTGCCAGCAGTACCGACAGCGTCAAGAGGGGAGGCTACACCTTC.

Ten or more counts support this clonotype. The chain combines TRBV6-6 with TRBJ2-5; D not resolved. The CDR3 sequence is 13 residues long. V was cut by 6 bases and J by 3 bases, with 11 bases left in between. Germline assignment: CDR1 MNHNY and CDR2 SVGAGI (reference sequence). CDR3 amino acids: CASRPDQEETQYF. CDR3 coding DNA: TGTGCCAGCAGACCAGACCAGGAAGAGACCCAGTACTTC.

This clonotype was recorded at least ten times. The chain uses TRBV12-5 and TRBJ2-2; D is uncertain. This CDR3 is 14 amino acids long. Trimming stripped 1 base from V and 5 bases from J, with 8 bases between. Germline CDR1 and CDR2: LGHNT and FRNRAP. The CDR3, as DNA: TGTGCTAGTGGTTTGGGGGCCTCGACCGGGGAGCTGTTTTTT. Residues: CASGLGASTGELFF.

This clonotype appeared a few times. The chain is built from TRBV4-3 and TRBJ2-7, with unresolved D. Germline V gene sequence: CDR1 LGHNA, CDR2 YSLEER. CDR3 length: 13 residues. V was pared by 1 base and J by 1 base, with 5 bases between. The CDR3 DNA reads as TGCGCCAGCAGCCAAGTTCGGTCCTACGAGCAGTACTTC. As protein: CASSQVRSYEQYF.

This clonotype was recorded many times. The chain couples TRBV5-8 to TRBJ1-3; D unclear. Germline V gene data show CDR1 as SGHTS and CDR2 as YDEGEE. V gave up 0 bases and J gave up 0 bases, with 7 bases separating them. The CDR3 totals 15 residues. CDR3 in amino acids: CASSLVGSSGNTIYF. The CDR3 region has the DNA TGTGCCAGCAGCTTGGTTGGCAGCTCTGGAAACACCATATATTTT.

The rearrangement joins TRBV5-1 to TRBJ2-5; D possibly matches TRBD1 or TRBD2 (5 bases each). The ends were cut back, 4 bases at V and 2 bases at J, with 12 bases in the middle. The CDR3 runs 14 residues. Germline CDR1 SGHRS, CDR2 YFSETQ. The CDR3 DNA reads as TGCGCCAGCAGCGAAGGTGGGGGACAAGAGACCCAGTACTTC. Translated, it gives CASSEGGGQETQYF. Together with reference TRBV5-1 and TRBJ2-5, the CDR3 gives the full variable domain: KAGVTQTPRYLIKTRGQQVTLSCSPISGHRSVSWYQQTPGQGLQFLFEYFSETQRNKGNFPGRFSGRQFSNSRSEMNVSTLELGDSALYLCASSEGGGQETQYFGPGTRLLVL.

This clonotype was counted only a few times. V gene TRBV5-1 combines with J gene TRBJ1-3; D uncertain. Trimming stripped 0 bases from V and 7 bases from J, with 11 bases between. The CDR3 has 14 residues. CDR1 and CDR2 from the germline V gene are SGHRS and YFSETQ. The CDR3 protein is CASSLGQWGNTIYF. As DNA, the CDR3 is TGCGCCAGCAGCTTGGGACAATGGGGTAACACCATATATTTT. Drawing the rest from reference TRBV5-1 and TRBJ1-3, the complete variable domain is KAGVTQTPRYLIKTRGQQVTLSCSPISGHRSVSWYQQTPGQGLQFLFEYFSETQRNKGNFPGRFSGRQFSNSRSEMNVSTLELGDSALYLCASSLGQWGNTIYFGEGSWLTVV.

This clonotype was seen ten or more times. The rearrangement links TRBV27 to TRBJ2-1; TRBD2 might be the D (5 bases). Deletions cut 4 bases from V and 11 bases from J, with 12 bases between. The CDR3 is 12 residues long. From germline, CDR1 is MNHEY and CDR2 SMNVEV (reference sequence). The CDR3 DNA is TGTGCCAGCAGTTCGTCCGGGAAACAGCAGTTCTTC. Its translation is CASSSSGKQQFF.

This clonotype has just a few counts. The J gene is TRBJ2-3, the V gene TRBV4-3; the match to TRBD1 covers 9 bases. V lost 2 bases to trimming and J lost 4 bases; unmatched junction nucleotides: 4. The CDR3 loop spans 15 amino acids. Germline lookup yields CDR1 LGHNA and CDR2 YSLEER. The CDR3 region has the DNA TGCGCCAGCAGCCAACGGGGACAGGGAGCAGATACGCAGTATTTT. Its protein is CASSQRGQGADTQYF.

V gene TRBV6-1 combines with J gene TRBJ2-1; D is unresolved. This CDR3 region has 13 residues. Trimming took 4 bases from V and 2 from J, leaving 6 bases between them. Germline lookup yields CDR1 MNHNS and CDR2 SASEGT. CDR3 loop: CASSVGTYNEQFF. In DNA, the CDR3 is TGTGCCAGCAGTGTAGGCACCTACAATGAGCAGTTCTTC.

This clonotype was detected many times. J is TRBJ2-3 and V is TRBV3-1; D remains unclear. Germline values: CDR1 LGHDT, CDR2 YNNKEL (reference sequence). The CDR3 runs 12 residues. Trimming cost V 0 bases and J 2 bases, with 0 bases left between them. Written as DNA, the CDR3 is TGTGCCAGCAGCCAAGACACAGATACGCAGTATTTT. It is translated as CASSQDTDTQYF.

This clonotype occurred a few times. The chain carries TRBV6-2 or TRBV6-3 and TRBJ2-3, with TRBD2 identical over 9 bases. The J segment lost 3 bases and the V segment lost 6 bases, leaving 10 bases of the junction unmatched. The CDR3 runs to 16 residues. Germline V gives CDR1 MNHEY, CDR2 SVGEGT. CDR3 residues: CASRTTSGLLTDTQYF. The CDR3 coding sequence is TGTGCCAGCAGGACGACTAGCGGACTTTTAACAGATACGCAGTATTTT.

The chain couples TRBV20-1 to TRBJ2-2; a weak D match, TRBD1 (6 bases). Germline V CDR1 and CDR2: DFQATT, SNEGSKA (reference sequence). The CDR3 is made up of 13 amino acids. V lost 4 bases to trimming and J lost 4 bases, with 10 bases between them. CDR3 sequence (DNA): TGCAGTGCTATGGACAGCATCACCGGGGAGCTGTTTTTT. Translation gives CSAMDSITGELFF.

This chain joins TRBV4-2 and TRBJ2-5, with TRBD2 matching 11 bases. The CDR3 totals 16 residues. The germline V gene encodes CDR1 LGHNA and CDR2 YNFKEQ. The V and J ends lost 3 bases and 2 bases, in that order; junction bases with no gene match: 5. In DNA, the CDR3 is TGTGCCAGCAGCCACAGTAGCGGGGGGGGGCAAGAGACCCAGTACTTC. Its translation: CASSHSSGGGQETQYF.

This clonotype was seen a few times. The chain employs TRBV3-1 and TRBJ1-1; D gene ambiguous. CDR1 LGHDT and CDR2 YNNKEL come from the germline V gene (reference sequence). This CDR3 region has 13 residues. Trimming shortened V by 0 bases and J by 11 bases, and 13 bases separated the two germline ends. This chain's CDR3 is CASSQEGVRGAFF. The CDR3, as DNA: TGTGCCAGCAGCCAAGAGGGCGTCAGAGGGGCTTTCTTT. Looking up the rest from reference TRBV3-1 and TRBJ1-1 gives the full variable domain: DTAVSQTPKYLVTQMGNDKSIKCEQNLGHDTMYWYKQDSKKFLKIMFSYNNKELIINETVPNRFSPKSPDKAHLNLHINSLELGDSAVYFCASSQEGVRGAFFGQGTRLTVV.